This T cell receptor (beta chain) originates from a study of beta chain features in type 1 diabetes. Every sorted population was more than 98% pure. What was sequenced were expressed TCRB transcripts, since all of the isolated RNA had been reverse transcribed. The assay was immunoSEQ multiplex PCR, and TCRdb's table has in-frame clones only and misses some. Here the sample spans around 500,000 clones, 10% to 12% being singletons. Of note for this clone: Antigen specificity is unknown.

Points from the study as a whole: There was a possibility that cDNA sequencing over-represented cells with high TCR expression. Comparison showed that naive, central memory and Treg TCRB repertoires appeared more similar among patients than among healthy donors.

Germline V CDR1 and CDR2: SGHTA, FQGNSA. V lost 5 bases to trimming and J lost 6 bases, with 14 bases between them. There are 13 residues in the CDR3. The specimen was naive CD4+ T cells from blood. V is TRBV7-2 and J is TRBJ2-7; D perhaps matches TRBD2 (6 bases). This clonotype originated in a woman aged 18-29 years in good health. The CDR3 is CASSVKRAAEQYF. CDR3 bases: TGTGCCAGCAGCGTGAAGCGGGCCGCCGAGCAGTACTTC.